Included here is one T cell receptor beta chain sequence, with context. The target antigen is unknown. This sample is drawn from a study of cytotoxic CD8 clonotypes in ibrutinib-treated CLL. Overall study: In all, more than 10 patients were relapsed/refractory, approximately 16 were treatment-naive and around 17 were IGHV unmutated.

Depth targeted 1 in 200,000 to 1 in 1 million T cells, averaging 10x coverage per clonotype. Clones were read by immunoSEQ multiplex PCR, and TCRdb kept only the in-frame ones, dropping some. The table lists approximately 67,000 clones, 75% to 85% of them singletons. Study observations and caveats: Shared public clonotypes were rare, and on treatment they either got smaller or stayed the same. Collection times varied between progressing and sustained-remission patients.

The CDR3 runs to 14 residues. Germline V gene sequence: CDR1 LNHDA, CDR2 SQIVND (reference sequence). V was trimmed by 3 bases and J by 0 bases, leaving 6 bases between them. The V and J genes are TRBV19 and TRBJ1-5; D gene ambiguous. This specimen was PBMCs, taken at disease progression, from a patient treated with ibrutinib. This TCR was recovered from a human donor with chronic lymphocytic leukemia. CDR3 DNA: TGTGCCAGTAGTATTGGTAATAGCAATCAGCCCCAGCATTTT. It codes for CASSIGNSNQPQHF.